This T cell receptor beta chain was found in a study of blood T cell repertoires in COVID-19. The wider study: From the United States, Italy and Spain came samples of acute and convalescent COVID-19.

Data came from immunoSEQ multiplex PCR; TCRdb stores just in-frame clones and leaves some out. The sample has about 220,000 clones; around 86% are singletons. CDR3 length: 16 amino acids. V lost 1 base and J lost 0, with 12 bases in between. Germline assignment: CDR1 KGHSH and CDR2 LQKENI. V gene TRBV18 combines with J gene TRBJ1-1; TRBD1 might be the D (5 bases). This clonotype was obtained from a woman in her twenties or thirties who had recovered from COVID-19. Sequencing used peripheral blood. This chain's CDR3 is CASSPLPDSLNTEAFF. The CDR3 DNA reads as TGTGCCAGCTCACCACTGCCCGACAGCTTGAACACTGAAGCTTTCTTT.